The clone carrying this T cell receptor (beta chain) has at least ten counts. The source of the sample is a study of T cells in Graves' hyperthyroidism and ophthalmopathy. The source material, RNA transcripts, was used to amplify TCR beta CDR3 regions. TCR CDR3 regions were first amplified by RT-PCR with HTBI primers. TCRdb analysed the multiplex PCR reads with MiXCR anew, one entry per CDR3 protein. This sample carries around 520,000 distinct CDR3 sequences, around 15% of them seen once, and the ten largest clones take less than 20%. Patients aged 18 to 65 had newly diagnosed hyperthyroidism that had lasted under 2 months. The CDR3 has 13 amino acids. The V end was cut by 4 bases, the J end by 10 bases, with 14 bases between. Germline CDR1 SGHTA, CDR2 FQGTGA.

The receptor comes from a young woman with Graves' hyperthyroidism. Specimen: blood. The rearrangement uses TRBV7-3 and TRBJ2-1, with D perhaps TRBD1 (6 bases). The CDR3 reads CASSYDRLGEQFF. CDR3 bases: TGTGCCAGCAGCTACGACAGGCTAGGGGAGCAGTTCTTC.